The 25 T cell receptor beta chains below come from one sample, sequenced in a study of response to subunit inactivated influenza vaccine. TCRdb re-called the RT-PCR reads through MiXCR, storing one row per CDR3 protein. The data hold a few hundred thousand distinct CDR3 sequences, with approximately 11% observed a single time. The same specimen was also included in a second study, on T cells expressing NK-cell markers. That paper notes: Researchers built TCR beta cDNA using 5'RACE template switching with UMIs.

Sequencing was performed on PBMCs from blood, taken on the day of vaccination. The receptors derive from a man aged 50 to 59 who received an inactivated influenza vaccine.

This chain links TRBV4-3 with TRBJ1-2; the D gene is possibly TRBD1 (5 bases). The CDR3 sequence is 15 residues long. The V end lost 2 bases, the J end lost 2 bases, and 12 bases lay between the germline ends. CDR1 and CDR2 from the germline V gene are LGHNA and YSLEER. CDR3 in DNA: TGCGCCAGCAGCCAATCTCAGACAGAGAACTATGGCTACACCTTC. Its translation is CASSQSQTENYGYTF.

This clonotype turned up a few times. The chain couples TRBV29-1 to TRBJ2-7; the D gene is possibly TRBD2 (6 bases). The V end lost 3 bases, the J end lost 1 base, and 13 bases lay between the germline ends. The germline gives CDR1 SQVTM, CDR2 ANQGSEA. The CDR3 runs to 14 residues. Written as DNA, the CDR3 is TGCAGCGTTGACATCGGGCGGGGATCCTACGAGCAGTACTTC. Translation gives CSVDIGRGSYEQYF.

This clonotype has more than one count but fewer than ten. This chain joins TRBV3-1 and TRBJ2-7; D possibly matches TRBD1 or TRBD2 (5 bases each). Trimming removed 4 bases at V and 3 bases at J, with 10 bases between. Germline V gene lookup returns CDR1 LGHDT and CDR2 YNNKEL (reference sequence). The CDR3 has 13 residues. The CDR3 coding sequence is TGTGCCAGCAGCCCGGGACGGATCTACGAGCAGTACTTC. Protein sequence: CASSPGRIYEQYF.

The table lists this clonotype with many counts. The chain carries TRBV5-1 and TRBJ2-1, with 7 bases matching TRBD2. Germline V gene sequence: CDR1 SGHRS, CDR2 YFSETQ. V shed 0 bases, J shed 2 bases, and the junction held 2 bases outside the gene matches. CDR3 size: 15 residues. The CDR3 loop is CASSLAAGAYNEQFF. The CDR3 coding sequence is TGCGCCAGCAGCTTGGCCGCGGGGGCCTACAATGAGCAGTTCTTC.

This clonotype was observed a handful of times. The chain recombines TRBV7-9 with TRBJ1-2, with 7 positions matching TRBD1. V lost 5 bases to trimming and J lost 4 bases; unmatched junction nucleotides: 10. Looked up from germline, CDR1 is SEHNR and CDR2 is FQNEAQ (reference sequence). This CDR3 is built from 15 residues. In nucleotides, the CDR3 is TGTGCCAGCAGCCCGTCGGGACAGAGACTCTATGGCTACACCTTC. This sequence encodes CASSPSGQRLYGYTF.

In this sample, this clonotype turned up many times. The chain joins TRBV4-3 to TRBJ2-5; 10 nucleotides line up with TRBD1. J lost 5 bases, V lost 5 bases, and 8 bases had no gene match. The CDR3 is 15 amino acids. The germline V gene encodes CDR1 LGHNA and CDR2 YSLEER. The CDR3 loop is CASSTDRGLRETQYF. CDR3 in DNA: TGCGCCAGCAGCACAGACAGGGGGCTGAGGGAGACCCAGTACTTC.

This clonotype was picked up a small number of times. This sequence joins TRBV5-5 and TRBJ2-7, with D unresolved. Deletions cut 0 bases from V and 5 bases from J, with 12 bases between. Germline-derived CDR1 and CDR2 are SGHKS and YYEKEE (reference sequence). The CDR3 spans 14 residues. The DNA of the CDR3 is TGTGCCAGCAGCTTGGTGTTCCCCGCCCACGAGCAGTACTTC. Translating gives CASSLVFPAHEQYF.

This clonotype was detected ten times or more. The chain uses TRBV5-1 and TRBJ2-3, with D perhaps TRBD1 or TRBD2 (5 bases each). Trimming removed 4 bases from V and 4 bases from J, with 19 bases in between. Germline V gene sequence: CDR1 SGHRS, CDR2 YFSETQ. The CDR3 sequence is 16 residues long. The DNA of the CDR3 is TGCGCCAGCAGCCAGGCCGGGACCAGTCATGCAGATACGCAGTATTTT. Protein sequence: CASSQAGTSHADTQYF.

J is TRBJ2-7 and V is TRBV3-1; no firm D call. CDR1 is LGHDT, CDR2 YNNKEL, per germline (reference sequence). V lost 5 bases to trimming and J lost 0 bases, with 8 bases between them. There are 13 residues in the CDR3. The CDR3 DNA is TGTGCCAGCAGCGATTATGTCTCCTACGAGCAGTACTTC. The encoded protein is CASSDYVSYEQYF.

The V call is TRBV29-1, the J call TRBJ2-7; 8 bases match TRBD2. V lost 6 bases to trimming and J lost 3 bases; unmatched junction nucleotides: 10. The CDR3 has 14 amino acids. Germline CDR1 SQVTM, CDR2 ANQGSEA. The CDR3 sequence: CSVIREGTGYEQYF. The CDR3 bases are TGCAGCGTGATCCGGGAGGGGACCGGCTACGAGCAGTACTTC.

This chain's CDR3 is CASSNEGTADQETQYF. The CDR3 bases are TGTGCCAGCAGTAACGAGGGAACCGCCGACCAAGAGACCCAGTACTTC. The chain is built from TRBV5-6 and TRBJ2-5; TRBD2 is a possible D gene (5 bases). The germline V gene encodes CDR1 SGHDT and CDR2 YYEEEE. V lost 5 bases and J 0 bases, leaving 17 bases between the germline ends. The CDR3 loop spans 16 amino acids.

This clonotype has just a few counts. This chain links TRBV4-1 with TRBJ2-3; TRBD1 is a possible D gene (6 bases). Trimming removed 3 bases at V and 2 bases at J, with 9 bases between. The CDR3 loop spans 14 amino acids. CDR1 is MGHRA, CDR2 YSYEKL, per germline. The CDR3 bases are TGCGCCAGCAGCCAGGGGGCGGACACAGATACGCAGTATTTT. As protein: CASSQGADTDTQYF.

At least ten counts were recorded for this clonotype. The V gene is TRBV7-8, the J gene TRBJ2-1, with 7 nucleotides matching TRBD2. The germline V gene encodes CDR1 SGHVS and CDR2 FQNEAQ. V lost 5 bases and J lost 0; bases outside the gene matches: 4. The CDR3 runs to 15 residues. The CDR3 is CASSHSGNSYNEQFF. CDR3 sequence (DNA): TGTGCCAGCAGCCACAGCGGGAACTCCTACAATGAGCAGTTCTTC.

This chain connects TRBV20-1 to TRBJ2-5; D may match TRBD1 or TRBD2 (6 bases each). This CDR3 contains 12 residues. V lost 4 bases and J 3 bases, leaving 9 bases between the germline ends. Per germline, CDR1 DFQATT and CDR2 SNEGSKA (reference sequence). The CDR3 here is CSAIRGEETQYF. In DNA form, the CDR3 reads TGCAGTGCTATTAGGGGGGAAGAGACCCAGTACTTC.

There are a few counts of this clonotype. The chain couples TRBV11-3 to TRBJ2-1; TRBD2 matches at 8 bases. Germline V gene lookup returns CDR1 SGHNT and CDR2 YENEEA. After removal of 6 bases from V and 4 bases from J, the junction contained 8 bases not matched to a gene. The CDR3 covers 15 residues. CDR3 amino acids: CASSSKRERYNEQFF. In DNA form, the CDR3 reads TGTGCCAGCAGTTCTAAGCGGGAGAGATACAATGAGCAGTTCTTC.

V and J are TRBV20-1 and TRBJ2-3; no firm D call. Germline values: CDR1 DFQATT, CDR2 SNEGSKA (reference sequence). Trimming cost V 2 bases and J 4 bases, with 10 bases left between them. This CDR3 has 13 amino acids. CDR3 sequence: CSARPGDADTQYF. CDR3 bases: TGCAGTGCTAGACCCGGAGACGCAGATACGCAGTATTTT.

This clonotype was counted only a few times. The chain links TRBV28 to TRBJ2-7; 7 positions match TRBD1. The CDR3 sequence is 15 residues long. CDR1 is MDHEN, CDR2 SYDVKM, per germline. With 4 bases clipped from V and 1 base from J, the junction kept 7 bases outside the gene matches. CDR3 in amino acids: CASSSDRVRSYEQYF. The CDR3 nucleotides are TGTGCCAGCAGTTCCGACAGGGTTAGATCCTACGAGCAGTACTTC.

The rearrangement links TRBV30 to TRBJ2-4, with TRBD1 identical over 8 bases. V lost 3 bases, J lost 1 base, and 8 bases stayed unmatched. CDR1 is GTSNPN and CDR2 is SVGIG in the germline V gene (reference sequence). This CDR3 has 16 amino acids. The CDR3 is CAWSGYRTGAKNIQYF. CDR3 coding DNA: TGTGCCTGGAGCGGATACCGGACAGGGGCCAAAAACATTCAGTACTTC.

This clonotype appeared many times. The chain joins TRBV11-2 to TRBJ2-1, with 9 nucleotides matching TRBD2. Trimming at V came to 3 bases and at J to 9 bases, leaving 3 bases not matched to a gene. Per germline, CDR1 SGHAT and CDR2 FQNNGV. The CDR3 covers 13 residues. CDR3 DNA sequence: TGTGCCAGCAGCTTTAGCGGGAGAGGTGAGCAGTTCTTC. Translation gives CASSFSGRGEQFF.

There are a few counts of this clonotype. The CDR3 DNA sequence: TGTGCCAGCAGCTTTAACCCGACAGTCTTGGGAGCTTTCTTT. It translates to CASSFNPTVLGAFF. This chain joins TRBV7-7 and TRBJ1-1; weak D call: TRBD1 (5 bases). Germline-derived CDR1 and CDR2 are SSHAT and FNYEAQ (reference sequence). The CDR3 length is 14 residues. Trimming left V 3 bases short and J 10 bases short, with 18 bases between.

This clonotype has just a few counts. V and J are TRBV7-6 and TRBJ2-5; no reliable D call. The CDR3 runs to 15 residues. Trimming left V 1 base short and J 2 bases short, with 11 bases between. Germline V gene data show CDR1 as SGHVS and CDR2 as FNYEAQ. The CDR3 loop reads CASSLETGLQETQYF. The CDR3 DNA follows: TGTGCCAGCAGCTTAGAAACTGGCCTACAAGAGACCCAGTACTTC. Combining the CDR3 with reference TRBV7-6 and TRBJ2-5 gives the whole variable domain GAGVSQSPRYKVTKRGQDVALRCDPISGHVSLYWYRQALGQGPEFLTYFNYEAQQDKSGLPNDRFSAERPEGSISTLTIQRTEQRDSAMYRCASSLETGLQETQYFGPGTRLLVL.

This clonotype was picked up a small number of times. This chain connects TRBV5-6 to TRBJ1-2; D gene ambiguous. Germline CDR1 and CDR2: SGHDT and YYEEEE. The V end was cut by 0 bases, the J end by 9 bases, with 6 bases between. This CDR3 has 11 amino acids. CDR3 DNA: TGTGCCAGCAGCTTGGACAGAAGCTACACCTTC. It is translated as CASSLDRSYTF.

This clonotype was seen only a few times. This rearrangement joins TRBV5-1 to TRBJ2-5; 10 nucleotides align to TRBD2. V was pared by 0 bases and J by 5 bases, with 13 bases of the junction left unmatched. The germline V gene has CDR1 SGHRS and CDR2 YFSETQ. CDR3 length equals 18 residues. CDR3 region: CASSLALAGAPNWETQYF. DNA for the CDR3: TGCGCCAGCAGCTTGGCTCTAGCGGGAGCCCCTAATTGGGAGACCCAGTACTTC.

This chain links TRBV11-2 with TRBJ2-7; no clear D. CDR3 length: 14 residues. The ends were cut back, 5 bases at V and 6 bases at J, with 17 bases in the middle. CDR1 and CDR2 from the germline V gene are SGHAT and FQNNGV. The DNA of the CDR3 is TGTGCCAGCAGCCTCCGAGGCAGTATTGGCGAGCAGTACTTC. Translating it yields CASSLRGSIGEQYF.

The rearrangement links TRBV6-1 to TRBJ2-3; no definite D call. Trimming removed 4 bases at V and 3 bases at J, with 11 bases between. This CDR3 is built from 14 residues. The V gene's germline CDR1 is MNHNS and CDR2 SASEGT. The CDR3 spells CASSVGPRTDTQYF. DNA for the CDR3: TGTGCCAGCAGTGTCGGGCCCAGGACAGATACGCAGTATTTT.